This T cell receptor (beta chain) appears in the sequencing data of a study of blood T cell repertoires in COVID-19 (dated by TCRdb to 2020 to 2022). Context from the whole study: Samples from collaborators originated in the United States, Italy and Spain and spanned both the acute and convalescent phases of COVID-19. The material from the prospective study consisted of cDNA or gDNA derived from T cells, B-cell-depleted T cells, or PBMCs. The dataset comprised deeply sampled blood TCRbeta repertoires from subjects exposed to, actively infected with, or recovered from COVID-19. The repertoires were made available in a free public database intended to serve as a resource for research on the immune response to SARS-CoV-2. Samples came from the ongoing ImmuneRACE study (first 160 participants) plus 1,254 subjects from 6 global collaborators. Sample metadata almost always included a de-identified subject ID, COVID-19 status, age in years and sex. HLA class I and class II types, where available, came from metadata supplied by the sample provider rather than from assay-based typing. Summary of the overall study and its limitations: The quantity of clinical and demographic metadata differed by source and by participant and was supplied without curation.

Worth noting for this clone: No antigen is known for it. Per-nucleotide qualities are absent, and no much larger clonotype sits a single base away.

TCRbeta CDR3 regions were amplified from genomic DNA using the immunoSEQ Assay, a bias-controlled multiplex PCR. The source study handled its data this way. The number of nucleated cells in each sample was estimated from the amplification of reference gene primers within the assay. To quantify the absolute abundance of each unique TCRbeta CDR3 rearrangement, sequence reads were collapsed and filtered. Productive Simpson clonality was computed per sample as the square root of Simpson's diversity index over productive rearrangements. TCRdb obtained this table from immuneACCESS and retained in-frame rearrangements with V and J assigned. These tables miss some clones; where compared with another copy, unresolved V genes account for less than half of the shortfall, and the remainder is unexplained. V and J calls and clone size are those listed in that table; D and trimming were worked out from the DNA. The table for this sample lists 200,000 to 250,000 clones; 70% to 90% of them were counted only once. 1.6% of the sample goes to the ten largest clones.

CDR1 and CDR2, per the germline V gene (reference sequence), are GTSNPN and SVGIG. The germline V end is reduced by 3 bases and the J end by 6 bases; junction bases left unmatched: 12. The CDR3 starts with the cysteine, ends with the phenylalanine, and has 15 residues. The CDR3 DNA has 45 bases and is translated from base 1. Participants in the prospective study were aged about 18 to 89 years, lived in 20 to 25 United States geographic areas, and enrolled through a virtual design. In the prospective study, participants were assigned to cohorts based on the clinical history participants reported in a screening survey and a study questionnaire. ImmuneRACE Cohort 3 recovered participants were defined by two consecutive negative NP/OP PCR tests, healthcare professional clearance, or symptom resolution. In the prospective study, whole blood, serum and a nasopharyngeal or oropharyngeal swab were collected from each participant by mobile phlebotomists. Over a roughly two-month period, participants in the prospective study had the option of providing additional blood draws and questionnaires. Prospective study blood samples were shipped either frozen or at room temperature before DNA extraction.

The clonotype was recovered from a woman aged 50 to 65 who had recovered from COVID-19. Here the chain combines TRBV30 and TRBJ2-3, with TRBD2 identical over 7 junction bases. Material for sequencing was PBMCs or T cells enriched from blood (not recorded which). This receptor carries the CDR3 CAWSPSGGRWDTQYF. The nucleotide sequence reads TGTGCCTGGAGCCCAAGCGGCGGGAGATGGGATACGCAGTATTTT.